Listed here are 18 T cell receptor beta chains from one sample, sequenced in a study of early stage breast cancer tumors. The table came from immunoSEQ multiplex PCR; TCRdb's copy has only in-frame clones and leaves some out. The sample holds a few thousand clones, less than 85% seen once. The material sequenced was breast tumor tissue. These receptors were obtained from a person aged 55 to 75 with breast cancer.

This chain joins TRBV4-1 and TRBJ2-2, with D possibly being TRBD2 (5 bases). V lost 0 bases and J 1 base, leaving 12 bases between the germline ends. Germline V gene data show CDR1 as MGHRA and CDR2 as YSYEKL. The CDR3 covers 17 residues. The CDR3: CASSQDPWRVNTGELFF. The CDR3 DNA reads as TGCGCCAGCAGCCAAGATCCTTGGCGGGTGAACACCGGGGAGCTGTTTTTT.

This clone has more than one count but fewer than ten. This rearrangement joins TRBV7-9 to TRBJ1-2; D not resolved. Germline assignment: CDR1 SEHNR and CDR2 FQNEAQ (reference sequence). V gave up 5 bases and J gave up 4 bases, with 11 bases separating them. The CDR3 has 13 residues. The CDR3 sequence: CASSPPGSYGYTF. The CDR3 bases are TGTGCCAGCAGCCCCCCCGGGAGCTATGGCTACACCTTC.

The chain carries TRBV30 and TRBJ2-7; weak D call: TRBD1 (6 bases). The V and J ends lost 7 bases and 2 bases respectively, with 15 bases between them. The germline CDR1 and CDR2 sequences are GTSNPN and SVGIG (reference sequence). This CDR3 is 13 amino acids long. CDR3 loop: CASHRAAPYEQYF. CDR3 in DNA: TGTGCCTCACACAGGGCCGCCCCCTACGAGCAGTACTTC.

The V gene is TRBV5-4, the J gene TRBJ2-5, with 8 bases identical to TRBD2. CDR1 is SGHNT, CDR2 YYREEE, per germline (reference sequence). The CDR3 consists of 15 residues. After removal of 5 bases from V and 1 base from J, the junction contained 7 bases not matched to a gene. DNA of the CDR3: TGTGCCAGCAGAGGACGGGGGGGAGGCCAAGAGACCCAGTACTTC. This codes for CASRGRGGGQETQYF.

In its sample, this clone was seen a few times. The rearrangement uses TRBV6-5 and TRBJ2-1, with D unclear. V lost 2 bases to trimming and J lost 9 bases, with 11 bases between them. In germline, CDR1 is MNHEY, CDR2 SVGAGI. The CDR3 covers 13 residues. The CDR3 coding sequence is TGTGCCAGCAGTTACGAGGCGACGGGTGAGCAGTTCTTC. It yields the protein CASSYEATGEQFF.

This chain connects TRBV28 to TRBJ1-4; D is undetermined. CDR3 size: 14 residues. CDR1 and CDR2 from the germline V gene are MDHEN and SYDVKM. V lost 7 bases and J lost 4, with 13 bases in between. This CDR3 reads CASKSGGSNEKLFF. Written as DNA, the CDR3 is TGTGCCAGCAAATCGGGAGGGAGTAATGAAAAACTGTTTTTT.

The chain is built from TRBV6-7 and TRBJ1-4; no clear D gene. TRBV6-7 is filed as an ORF, its function uncertain. This CDR3 has 16 amino acids. V was shortened by 0 bases and J by 1 base, with 9 bases between the two germline ends. The CDR3 bases are TGTGCCAGCAGTTACTCCCAGTCTCAAACTAATGAAAAACTGTTTTTT. Translation gives CASSYSQSQTNEKLFF.

This chain joins TRBV19 and TRBJ1-6, with D possibly matching TRBD1 (6 bases). CDR1 LNHDA and CDR2 SQIVND come from the germline V gene (reference sequence). The CDR3 runs to 14 residues. V shed 3 bases and J shed 7 bases, with 10 bases lying between them. CDR3 in amino acids: CASSIRGSNSPLHF. CDR3 coding DNA: TGTGCCAGTAGTATCAGGGGTTCCAATTCACCCCTCCACTTT.

The gene calls are TRBV18 and TRBJ2-7, with 7 bases matching TRBD2. This CDR3 comprises 14 residues. CDR1 and CDR2 (germline): KGHSH, LQKENI. J gave up 4 bases and V 3 bases, and 6 bases lay outside the gene matches. The CDR3 reads CASSPGGSVYEQYF. CDR3 nucleotides: TGTGCCAGCTCACCGGGCGGGAGCGTATACGAGCAGTACTTC.

The chain links TRBV5-4 to TRBJ2-4; a possible D gene is TRBD2 (6 bases). V was pared by 0 bases and J by 4 bases, with 14 bases between. CDR1 and CDR2 (germline): SGHNT, YYREEE (reference sequence). CDR3 length equals 16 residues. DNA of the CDR3: TGTGCCAGCAGCTTGGGGCCTTGGGGGGAAAAAAACATTCAGTACTTC. It translates to CASSLGPWGEKNIQYF.

The rearrangement joins TRBV5-1 to TRBJ2-3, with TRBD1 matching 10 bases. Germline V CDR1 and CDR2: SGHRS, YFSETQ. J gave up 8 bases and V 2 bases, and 11 bases lay outside the gene matches. There are 16 residues in the CDR3. The CDR3 loop reads CASSLGSGTGDPTQYF. CDR3 nucleotide sequence: TGCGCCAGCAGCTTAGGCTCCGGGACAGGGGACCCTACGCAGTATTTT.

This clone appeared once. V gene TRBV5-8 combines with J gene TRBJ1-5, with D possibly TRBD1 on 5 matching bases. The length of the CDR3 is 17 residues. Germline values: CDR1 SGHTS, CDR2 YDEGEE. V gave up 4 bases and J gave up 3 bases, with 20 bases separating them. In DNA, the CDR3 is TGTGCCAGCAGCCCGAGGACATTACTCATGGACAATCAGCCCCAGCATTTT. Protein sequence: CASSPRTLLMDNQPQHF.

The chain employs TRBV15 and TRBJ2-1, with a tentative D call TRBD2 (6 bases). This CDR3 contains 15 residues. From germline, CDR1 is LNHNV and CDR2 YYDKDF (reference sequence). Between the trimmed V and J ends, which lost 5 bases and 5 bases, there was a span of 16 bases. The CDR3 region has the DNA TGTGCCACCAGCCTAACAAGGGGAGGCCACAATGAGCAGTTCTTC. The encoded protein is CATSLTRGGHNEQFF.

The CDR3 region is CAISGGLGQETQYF. The CDR3, as DNA: TGTGCCATCAGTGGGGGACTAGGGCAAGAGACCCAGTACTTC. This rearrangement joins TRBV10-3 to TRBJ2-5; 8 bases align to TRBD2. The CDR3 has 14 amino acids. The V segment lost 4 bases and the J segment 2 bases; nucleotides outside the gene matches: 3. Germline CDR1 is ENHRY and CDR2 is SYGVKD.

This clone was seen only once. This chain uses TRBV27 with TRBJ1-5; 9 bases are a match to TRBD1. Losses at the gene ends were 6 bases for V and 7 bases for J; bases not matched to a gene: 10. This CDR3 is built from 15 residues. Germline assignment: CDR1 MNHEY and CDR2 SMNVEV (reference sequence). CDR3 sequence: CASRAGQGSGQPQHF. The CDR3 bases are TGTGCCAGCAGAGCGGGACAGGGTAGCGGGCAGCCCCAGCATTTT.

With respect to this clone: A junction end diverges from the germline sequence, so it may reflect a read error. CDR3 region: CASSPVGDTQYF. The CDR3 DNA reads TGTGCCAGCAGCCCCGTCGGAGATACGCAGTATTTT. This chain connects TRBV5-1 to TRBJ2-3; D uncertain. The germline V gene encodes CDR1 SGHRS and CDR2 YFSETQ. The CDR3 length is 12 residues.

The chain is built from TRBV27 and TRBJ2-1, with TRBD2 as a possible D gene (5 bases). The V and J ends lost 7 bases and 12 bases respectively, with 16 bases between them. Per germline, CDR1 MNHEY and CDR2 SMNVEV (reference sequence). The CDR3 consists of 12 residues. CDR3 nucleotides: TGTGCCAGCACCACCGCGGGCCTGGGGCAGTTCTTC. Its translation: CASTTAGLGQFF.

The genes are TRBV19 and TRBJ2-7, with 9 bases fitting TRBD1. From germline, CDR1 is LNHDA and CDR2 SQIVND (reference sequence). This CDR3 region has 14 residues. The ends lost 6 bases at V and 3 bases at J; junction bases unmatched: 6. This chain's CDR3 is CASSLRDRVYEQYF. CDR3 DNA: TGTGCCAGTAGCCTCCGGGACAGGGTCTACGAGCAGTACTTC.